What follows is one T cell receptor beta chain and its context. A junction end diverges from the germline sequence, so it may reflect a read error. The sample comes from a study of tumor-infiltrating lymphocytes in primary liver carcinoma. For the study at large: Tumor stage was T1-T3 N0M0, and tumor size was about 4 to 10 cm across.

Investigators took RNA and DNA out together from roughly 21-30 mg of unsorted bulk tissue. Resection treated the patients' primary liver carcinoma. The length of the CDR3 is 14 residues. Germline V gene lookup returns CDR1 MNHEY and CDR2 SVGAGI. TCR beta cDNA came from roughly 450 ng total RNA, primed with a constant-region primer. Three-round nested multiplex PCR performed with slightly modified ARM-PCR produced the TCR beta libraries. Two initial PCR rounds of about 10 cycles each paired TRBV1-TRBV30 forward primers with a C-beta reverse primer. From the multiplex PCR reads, TCRdb called clonotypes with MiXCR, one entry per CDR3 protein. The table includes over 40,000 distinct CDR3 sequences, around 77% detected once.

This chain uses TRBV6-5 with TRBJ2-3; 11 positions agree with TRBD2. This sequence originates from a man in his forties with primary liver carcinoma and hepatitis B virus infection. The source material was liver tumor tissue from sampling region 5. The subset: tumor region T5, tumor centre. CDR3 in DNA: TGTGACAGCAGTTACACCCTAGCGGGAGGCCCAGAGTATTTC. Translation gives CDSSYTLAGGPEYF.